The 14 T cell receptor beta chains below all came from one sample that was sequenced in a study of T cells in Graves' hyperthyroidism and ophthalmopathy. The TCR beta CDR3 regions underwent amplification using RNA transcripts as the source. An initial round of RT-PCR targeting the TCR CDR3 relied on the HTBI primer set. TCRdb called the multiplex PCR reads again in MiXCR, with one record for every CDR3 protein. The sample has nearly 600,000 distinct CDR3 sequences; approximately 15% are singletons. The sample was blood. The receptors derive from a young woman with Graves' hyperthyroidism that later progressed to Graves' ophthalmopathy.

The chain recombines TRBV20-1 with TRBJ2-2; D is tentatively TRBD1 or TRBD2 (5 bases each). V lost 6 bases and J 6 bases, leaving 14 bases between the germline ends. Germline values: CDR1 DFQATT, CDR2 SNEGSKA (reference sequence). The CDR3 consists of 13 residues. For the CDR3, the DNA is TGCAGTGCCGTGGGGACCCAACCCGGGGAGCTGTTTTTT. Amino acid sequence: CSAVGTQPGELFF.

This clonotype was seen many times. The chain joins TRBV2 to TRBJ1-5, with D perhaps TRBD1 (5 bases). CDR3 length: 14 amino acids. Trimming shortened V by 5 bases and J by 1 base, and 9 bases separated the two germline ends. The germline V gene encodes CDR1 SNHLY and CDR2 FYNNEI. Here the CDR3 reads CASSKTESNQPQHF. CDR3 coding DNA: TGTGCCAGCAGTAAGACAGAAAGCAATCAGCCCCAGCATTTT.

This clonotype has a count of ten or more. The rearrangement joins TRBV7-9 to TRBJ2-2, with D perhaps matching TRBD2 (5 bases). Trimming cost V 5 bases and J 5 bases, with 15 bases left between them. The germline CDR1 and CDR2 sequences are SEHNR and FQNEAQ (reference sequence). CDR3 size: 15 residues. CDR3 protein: CASSPGVQRTGELFF. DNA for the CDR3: TGTGCCAGCAGCCCCGGGGTGCAGAGGACCGGGGAGCTGTTTTTT.

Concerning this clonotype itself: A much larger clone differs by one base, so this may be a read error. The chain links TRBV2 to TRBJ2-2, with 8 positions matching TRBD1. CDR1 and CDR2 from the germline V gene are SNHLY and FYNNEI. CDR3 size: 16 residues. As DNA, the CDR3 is TGTGCCAGCAGGCGGACAGGGACACCTAACACCGGGGGGCTGTTTTTT. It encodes CASRRTGTPNTGGLFF.

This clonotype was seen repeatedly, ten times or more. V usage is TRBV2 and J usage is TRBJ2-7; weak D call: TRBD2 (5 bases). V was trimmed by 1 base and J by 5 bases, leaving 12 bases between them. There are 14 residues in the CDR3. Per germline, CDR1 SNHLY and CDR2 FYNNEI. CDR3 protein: CASSEGLPLNEQYF. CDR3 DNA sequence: TGTGCCAGCAGTGAAGGACTACCCCTTAACGAGCAGTACTTC. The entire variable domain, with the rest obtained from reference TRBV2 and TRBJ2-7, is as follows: EPEVTQTPSHQVTQMGQEVILRCVPISNHLYFYWYRQILGQKVEFLVSFYNNEISEKSEIFDDQFSVERPDGSNFTLKIRSTKLEDSAMYFCASSEGLPLNEQYFGPGTRLTVT.

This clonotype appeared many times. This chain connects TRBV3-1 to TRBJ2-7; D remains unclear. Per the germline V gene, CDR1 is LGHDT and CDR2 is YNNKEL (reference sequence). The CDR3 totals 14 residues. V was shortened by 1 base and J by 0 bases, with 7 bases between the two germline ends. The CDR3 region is CASSQGQISYEQYF. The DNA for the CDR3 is TGTGCCAGCAGCCAAGGGCAGATCTCCTACGAGCAGTACTTC.

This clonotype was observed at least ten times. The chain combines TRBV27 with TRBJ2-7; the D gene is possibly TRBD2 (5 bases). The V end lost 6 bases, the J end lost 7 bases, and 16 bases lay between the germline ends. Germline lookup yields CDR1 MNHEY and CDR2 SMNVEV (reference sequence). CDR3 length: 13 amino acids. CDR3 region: CASSPRASGEQYF. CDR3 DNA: TGTGCCAGCAGCCCGCGGGCCTCGGGGGAGCAGTACTTC.

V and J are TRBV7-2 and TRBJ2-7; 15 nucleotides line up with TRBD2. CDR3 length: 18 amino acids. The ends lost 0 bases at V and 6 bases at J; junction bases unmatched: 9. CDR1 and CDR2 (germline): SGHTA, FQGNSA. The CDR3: CASSLATGLAGGWSEQYF. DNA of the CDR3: TGTGCCAGCAGCTTAGCGACGGGACTAGCGGGAGGTTGGTCCGAGCAGTACTTC. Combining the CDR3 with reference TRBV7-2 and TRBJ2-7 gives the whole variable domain GAGVSQSPSNKVTEKGKDVELRCDPISGHTALYWYRQSLGQGLEFLIYFQGNSAPDKSGLPSDRFSAERTGGSVSTLTIQRTQQEDSAVYLCASSLATGLAGGWSEQYFGPGTRLTVT.

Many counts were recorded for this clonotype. For the CDR3, the DNA is TGTGCCAGTTCCGGAGCAGACTATGGCTACACCTTC. Its protein is CASSGADYGYTF. This chain uses TRBV6-2 or TRBV6-3 with TRBJ1-2, with D unresolved. With 9 bases removed from V and 3 bases from J, the gap between germline ends came to 11 bases. Germline lookup yields CDR1 MNHEY and CDR2 SVGEGT. The CDR3 runs to 12 residues.

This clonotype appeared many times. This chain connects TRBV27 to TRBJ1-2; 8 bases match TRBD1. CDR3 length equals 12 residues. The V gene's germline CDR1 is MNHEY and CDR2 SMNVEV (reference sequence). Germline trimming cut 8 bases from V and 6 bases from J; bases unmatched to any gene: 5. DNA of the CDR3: TGTGCCAGCCGCCAGGGGGCGCATGGCTACACCTTC. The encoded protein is CASRQGAHGYTF.

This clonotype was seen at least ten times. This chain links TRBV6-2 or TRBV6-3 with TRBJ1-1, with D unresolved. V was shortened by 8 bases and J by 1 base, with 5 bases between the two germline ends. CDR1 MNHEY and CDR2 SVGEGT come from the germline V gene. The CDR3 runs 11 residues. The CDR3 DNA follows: TGTGCCAGCCAAAAGAACACTGAAGCTTTCTTT. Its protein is CASQKNTEAFF.

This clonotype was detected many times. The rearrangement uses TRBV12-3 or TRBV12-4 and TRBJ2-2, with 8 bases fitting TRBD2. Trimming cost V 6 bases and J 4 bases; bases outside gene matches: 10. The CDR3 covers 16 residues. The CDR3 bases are TGTGCCAGCAGGCCCGTGAGCGGGAGAGTCACCGGGGAGCTGTTTTTT. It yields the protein CASRPVSGRVTGELFF.

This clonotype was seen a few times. CDR3 bases: TGTGCCAGCAGCCACCACAGGGGTTCAGATACGCAGTATTTT. Its translation is CASSHHRGSDTQYF. The chain recombines TRBV7-9 with TRBJ2-3; 7 bases align to TRBD1. CDR1 and CDR2 (germline): SEHNR, FQNEAQ (reference sequence). The CDR3 covers 14 residues. V trimming: 5 bases; J trimming: 4 bases; junction bases outside the gene matches: 6.

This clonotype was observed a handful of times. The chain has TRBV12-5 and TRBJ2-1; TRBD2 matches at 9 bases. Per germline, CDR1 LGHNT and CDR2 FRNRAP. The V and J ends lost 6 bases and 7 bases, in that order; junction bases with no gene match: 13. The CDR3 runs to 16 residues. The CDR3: CASGLGVAGEGNEQFF. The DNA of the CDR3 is TGTGCTAGTGGCCTCGGGGTAGCGGGAGAGGGGAATGAGCAGTTCTTC. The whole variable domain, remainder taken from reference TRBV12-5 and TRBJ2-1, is DARVTQTPRHKVTEMGQEVTMRCQPILGHNTVFWYRQTMMQGLELLAYFRNRAPLDDSGMPKDRFSAEMPDATLATLKIQPSEPRDSAVYFCASGLGVAGEGNEQFFGPGTRLTVL.